Reported below is one T cell receptor beta chain. This entry is derived from a study of blood T cell repertoires in COVID-19. Libraries were prepared by immunoSEQ multiplex PCR; TCRdb keeps only in-frame clonotypes and omits some of them. This sample carries 300,000 to 400,000 clones, roughly 89% of them seen once, and the ten largest clones take 9.9%. The CDR3 is 12 amino acids. Germline V gene lookup returns CDR1 LNHDA and CDR2 SQIVND (reference sequence). Trimming removed 7 bases at V and 8 bases at J, with 14 bases between. The origin of this receptor is a man aged 25 to 40 with COVID-19, enrolled during active disease. What was sequenced was peripheral blood. The chain carries TRBV19 and TRBJ1-1; D is perhaps TRBD1 (5 bases). CDR3 bases: TGTGCCAGTACCCTAGGGGTAACCGAAGCTTTCTTT. Protein sequence: CASTLGVTEAFF. Combining the CDR3 with reference TRBV19 and TRBJ1-1 gives the whole variable domain DGGITQSPKYLFRKEGQNVTLSCEQNLNHDAMYWYRQDPGQGLRLIYYSQIVNDFQKGDIAEGYSVSREKKESFPLTVTSAQKNPTAFYLCASTLGVTEAFFGQGTRLTVV.